Each of the 24 T cell receptor beta chains below was sequenced from the same sample in a study of T cell repertoires in cytomegalovirus infection. In TCRdb, the reads were re-called with MiXCR into one record per CDR3 protein. The table lists 900,000 to 950,000 distinct CDR3 sequences, about 33% of them singletons. Antigens for these TCRs are unknown. Sequenced here: cultured CD8+ T cells from PBMCs, sampled from culture after CMV antigen stimulation. The receptors shown here come from a human donor in good health (CMV status not recorded). Some clones in this sample may be carry-over from other donors' samples.

This clonotype showed up just a few times. In nucleotides, the CDR3 is TGTGCCAGCAGCTTAGAAGCGGGGACCTCCTACGAGCAGTACTTC. Encoded protein: CASSLEAGTSYEQYF. V usage is TRBV11-3 and J usage is TRBJ2-7, with 7 bases identical to TRBD2. CDR1 and CDR2 from the germline V gene are SGHNT and YENEEA. The CDR3 is 15 residues long. With 0 bases clipped from V and 0 bases from J, the junction kept 2 bases outside the gene matches.

This clonotype was counted a few times. The chain joins TRBV5-6 to TRBJ1-5; TRBD1 agrees at 7 bases. The CDR3 is 14 residues long. V gave up 4 bases and J gave up 7 bases; unmatched junction bases: 8. The germline V gene has CDR1 SGHDT and CDR2 YYEEEE. In DNA form, the CDR3 reads TGTGCCAGCAGCCTGGGGAGGGGGCGGCAGCCCCAGCATTTT. Amino acid sequence: CASSLGRGRQPQHF.

This clonotype was counted a few times. The chain carries TRBV6-6 and TRBJ1-2; perhaps TRBD1 as D (6 bases). V lost 0 bases and J 4 bases, leaving 15 bases between the germline ends. Germline CDR1 is MNHNY and CDR2 is SVGAGI (reference sequence). This CDR3 spans 16 amino acids. The CDR3 region is CASSYSKQGSPYGYTF. CDR3 DNA: TGTGCCAGCAGTTACTCGAAACAGGGAAGTCCCTATGGCTACACCTTC.

This chain uses TRBV10-3 with TRBJ2-1, with TRBD1 as a possible D gene (6 bases). The CDR3 runs to 16 residues. CDR1 and CDR2 (germline): ENHRY, SYGVKD. Trimming removed 5 bases from V and 10 bases from J, with 24 bases in between. This chain's CDR3 is CAISNTYRDITQEQFF. The CDR3 region has the DNA TGTGCCATCAGTAATACGTACAGGGACATTACCCAGGAGCAGTTCTTC.

The DNA for the CDR3 is TGCAGTGCCCTAAACGGCTACAATGAGCAGTTCTTC. Protein sequence: CSALNGYNEQFF. The chain carries TRBV20-1 and TRBJ2-1; unclear D gene. V dropped 6 bases and J dropped 3 bases, with 9 bases sitting between them. Germline values: CDR1 DFQATT, CDR2 SNEGSKA (reference sequence). This CDR3 is built from 12 residues.

The V gene is TRBV7-9, the J gene TRBJ2-3; D gene ambiguous. CDR1 is SEHNR, CDR2 FQNEAQ, per germline (reference sequence). Trimming shortened V by 1 base and J by 1 base, and 9 bases separated the two germline ends. This CDR3 contains 15 residues. In nucleotides, the CDR3 is TGTGCCAGCAGCTTAGTGTCCGGTCGCACAGATACGCAGTATTTT. Translating it yields CASSLVSGRTDTQYF. Drawing the rest from reference TRBV7-9 and TRBJ2-3, the complete variable domain is DTGVSQNPRHKITKRGQNVTFRCDPISEHNRLYWYRQTLGQGPEFLTYFQNEAQLEKSRLLSDRFSAERPKGSFSTLEIQRTEQGDSAMYLCASSLVSGRTDTQYFGPGTRLTVL.

The rearrangement joins TRBV14 to TRBJ2-7, with D perhaps TRBD1 (6 bases). Germline CDR1 is SGHDN and CDR2 is FVKESK. With 2 bases removed from V and 2 bases from J, the gap between germline ends came to 13 bases. This CDR3 comprises 15 residues. For the CDR3, the DNA is TGTGCCAGCAGCCAAACCCACAGGGATCCCTACGAGCAGTACGTC. Its protein product is CASSQTHRDPYEQYV.

Details on this clonotype: A much larger clone differs by one base, so this may be a read error. V usage is TRBV7-2 and J usage is TRBJ2-3; D gene uncertain. CDR1 is SGHTA and CDR2 is FQGNSA in the germline V gene. The CDR3 is made up of 10 amino acids. CDR3 sequence reads: CVSLADTQYF. Written as DNA, the CDR3 is TGTGTCAGCTTGGCGGATACGCAGTATTTT.

This clonotype was seen only once. The J gene is TRBJ1-5, the V gene TRBV4-1, with D tentatively TRBD1 (5 bases). CDR1 is MGHRA and CDR2 is YSYEKL in the germline V gene. V was clipped by 2 bases and J by 4 bases, with 9 bases between them. The CDR3 is made up of 14 amino acids. In DNA, the CDR3 is TGCGCCAGCAGCCAATTGGCAGGGAATCAGCCCCAGCATTTT. Protein: CASSQLAGNQPQHF.

The genes are TRBV12-3 or TRBV12-4 and TRBJ2-5; the match to TRBD1 covers 9 bases. The CDR3 extends over 14 amino acids. Trimming removed 5 bases from V and 5 bases from J; junction bases left unmatched: 6. The CDR3 DNA reads TGTGCCAGCAGTCAGACAGGGGGAGGTGAGACCCAGTACTTC. Its translation: CASSQTGGGETQYF.

This clonotype was seen many times. The chain has TRBV7-6 and TRBJ1-3; possible D gene TRBD1, 5 bases. Per germline, CDR1 SGHVS and CDR2 FNYEAQ. This CDR3 has 15 residues. V was pared by 4 bases and J by 0 bases, with 10 bases between. The CDR3 reads CASSSSGGSGNTIYF. The CDR3 nucleotides are TGTGCCAGCAGCTCGTCGGGGGGCTCTGGAAACACCATATATTTT.

This clonotype was recorded a few times. This chain links TRBV6-1 with TRBJ1-1, with D hard to call. V lost 3 bases and J lost 5, with 10 bases in between. Germline CDR1 is MNHNS and CDR2 is SASEGT. The CDR3 contains 13 residues. CDR3 DNA: TGTGCCAGCAGTGATCTCGGCTGGACTGAAGCTTTCTTT. It is translated as CASSDLGWTEAFF.

The CDR3 is CASSLEGGEQYV. CDR3 sequence (DNA): TGTGCCAGCAGCTTAGAAGGGGGCGAGCAGTACGTC. The V call is TRBV7-4, the J call TRBJ2-7, with D perhaps matching TRBD1 (6 bases). The CDR3 runs to 12 residues. The germline V and J ends were trimmed by 1 base and 6 bases, with 7 bases remaining between them. CDR1 SGHVT and CDR2 SQSDAQ come from the germline V gene.

The chain couples TRBV19 to TRBJ1-5; no definite D call. The CDR3 length is 14 residues. With 0 bases removed from V and 3 bases from J, the gap between germline ends came to 6 bases. Germline V CDR1 and CDR2: LNHDA, SQIVND (reference sequence). The CDR3, as DNA: TGTGCCAGTAGTATAGAGGGCATCAATCAGCCCCAGCATTTT. Translation gives CASSIEGINQPQHF.

V gene TRBV2 combines with J gene TRBJ2-7, with 7 bases matching TRBD1. Germline CDR1 SNHLY, CDR2 FYNNEI. This CDR3 has 16 residues. Germline trimming cut 0 bases from V and 2 bases from J; bases unmatched to any gene: 7. The CDR3 spells CASSEAKRQGPYEQYV. DNA of the CDR3: TGTGCCAGCAGTGAAGCTAAACGACAGGGCCCCTACGAGCAGTACGTC.

There are a few counts of this clonotype. The J gene is TRBJ1-6, the V gene TRBV2, with D possibly being TRBD1 (6 bases). The V gene lost 6 bases and the J gene lost 8 bases, with 11 bases spanning the gap. The CDR3 is 13 residues long. Germline V gene data show CDR1 as SNHLY and CDR2 as FYNNEI. In nucleotides, the CDR3 is TGTGCCAGCAGACGGGGGGCTCATTCACCCCTCCACTTT. Its protein is CASRRGAHSPLHF.

There are a few counts of this clonotype. The germline gene is not matched at one end of the junction; a read error may be the cause. This sequence joins TRBV4-1 and TRBJ2-3; D call uncertain. The CDR3 is made up of 11 amino acids. Germline lookup yields CDR1 MGHRA and CDR2 YSYEKL. The CDR3 DNA reads as TGTGCCAGCAGCCAAGAAGATACGCAGTATTTT. Protein sequence: CASSQEDTQYF.

The CDR3 nucleotides are TGTGCCAGCAGTCCCTTCCAGACAAGCGAGCAGTACTTC. Its protein product is CASSPFQTSEQYF. V and J are TRBV27 and TRBJ2-7; D is unresolved. The CDR3 is made up of 13 amino acids. Trimming pared 5 bases from V and 6 bases from J, leaving 14 bases between. Germline CDR1 MNHEY, CDR2 SMNVEV (reference sequence).

This clonotype was seen only once. The CDR3 loop is CASSFILLEDPRGLYEQYF. The CDR3 DNA sequence: TGTGCCAGCAGTTTTATCCTTTTGGAAGACCCGAGGGGCCTCTACGAGCAGTACTTC. The rearrangement joins TRBV12-3 or TRBV12-4 to TRBJ2-7, with D perhaps assigned TRBD1 or TRBD2 (5 bases each). The CDR3 has 19 amino acids. The V end lost 3 bases, the J end lost 3 bases, and 27 bases lay between the germline ends.

The chain couples TRBV14 to TRBJ2-2, with D hard to call. Germline values: CDR1 SGHDN, CDR2 FVKESK. This CDR3 has 15 residues. The V and J ends lost 4 bases and 0 bases respectively, with 9 bases between them. The CDR3 DNA reads as TGTGCCAGCAGCCCCCCCAGGTCGAACACCGGGGAGCTGTTTTTT. The encoded protein is CASSPPRSNTGELFF.

This clonotype was seen ten or more times. The chain recombines TRBV7-9 with TRBJ2-3, with a tentative D call TRBD2 (5 bases). V was pared by 2 bases and J by 11 bases, with 20 bases between. This CDR3 has 15 residues. The V gene's germline CDR1 is SEHNR and CDR2 FQNEAQ (reference sequence). In nucleotides, the CDR3 is TGTGCCAGCAGCTTAATTGGTTTCACCCCGGGGAAGCAGTATTTT. Its translation is CASSLIGFTPGKQYF.

The chain carries TRBV27 and TRBJ1-2, with D hard to call. The CDR3 totals 13 residues. Trimming took off 2 bases at V and 5 bases at J, with 9 bases between the two ends. The V gene's germline CDR1 is MNHEY and CDR2 SMNVEV (reference sequence). CDR3 sequence reads: CASSLNPAYGYTF. Written as DNA, the CDR3 is TGTGCCAGCAGTTTAAATCCAGCTTATGGCTACACCTTC.

The CDR3 DNA reads TGTGCCAGCAGTGAAGGATCTGGACCCCGTCCGGAGGAGCAGTACGTC. Protein: CASSEGSGPRPEEQYV. The chain joins TRBV6-1 to TRBJ2-7; no clear D. The V gene's germline CDR1 is MNHNS and CDR2 SASEGT. This CDR3 has 16 residues. V lost 1 base, J lost 7 bases, and 20 bases lay in between.

This clonotype was seen just once. This rearrangement joins TRBV20-1 to TRBJ1-2; tentatively, D is TRBD1 (6 bases). Trimming stripped 1 base from V and 5 bases from J, with 14 bases between. This CDR3 region has 14 residues. Germline lookup yields CDR1 DFQATT and CDR2 SNEGSKA (reference sequence). This chain's CDR3 is CSARGLSGEYGYTF. The CDR3 bases are TGCAGTGCTAGAGGACTTTCAGGGGAGTATGGCTACACCTTC.